The subject of this entry is one T cell receptor (beta chain). As yet, its antigen is unknown. These data originate in a study of CD8+CD57+ T cells in acquired aplastic anemia. Study background: DNA from sorted CD4+ and CD8+ cells averaged approximately 3.2 ug. Healthy donors averaged about 10 million reads for CD4+ cells.

Genomic DNA acted as the template from which TCR beta VDJ combination and CDR3 sequence profiling were carried out. TCRdb re-analysed the reads in MiXCR, keeping a single row per CDR3 protein. The sample has around 190,000 distinct CDR3 sequences, around 63% seen once. Study observations and caveats: CD8+ Simpson's diversity did not differ significantly between patients and controls. Shared by patients and controls, around 27 CD8+ CDR3s were abundant in patients.

Source material: sorted CD4+, CD8+, or CD8+CD57+ T cells (not recorded which) from PBMCs. This receptor was taken from a human donor in good health.

The CDR3 sequence: CASSSPLGGGRYEQYF. CDR3 coding DNA: TGTGCCAGCAGCTCACCCCTCGGAGGGGGTCGGTACGAGCAGTACTTC. The rearrangement joins TRBV7-9 to TRBJ2-7; the D call may be TRBD1 or TRBD2 (6 bases each). CDR3 size: 16 residues. CDR1 is SEHNR and CDR2 is FQNEAQ in the germline V gene (reference sequence). V lost 4 bases, J lost 4 bases, and 20 bases lay in between.